This T cell receptor beta chain was sequenced in a study of spatial heterogeneity in lung cancer. This CDR3 is built from 13 residues. Germline V gives CDR1 MNHEY, CDR2 SMNVEV (reference sequence). The V end was cut by 3 bases, the J end by 6 bases, with 9 bases between. Time point noted: sample taken at primary tumor resection. Samples came from 70 to 80 TRACERx patients with untreated early-stage lung cancer. This clonotype was seen ten or more times. From the 5' RACE reads, TCRdb called clonotypes with MiXCR, one entry per CDR3 protein. The profile shows around 11,000 distinct CDR3 sequences, around 6.3% of them singletons.

The chain links TRBV27 to TRBJ2-1; D is unresolved. The TCR comes from a male donor with early-stage non-small cell lung cancer. Here the sequenced sample was PBMCs, taken at surgery. CDR3 in amino acids: CASSLRSGNEQFF. CDR3 DNA: TGTGCCAGCAGTTTGAGGTCCGGCAATGAGCAGTTCTTC.